This is a list of T cell receptor beta chains from one sample in a study of breast tumors, draining lymph nodes, adjacent tissues. Each CDR3 protein gets one entry after TCRdb re-called the multiplex PCR reads with MiXCR. The sample has some 150,000 distinct CDR3 sequences; 20% to 25% are singletons. The sample was axillary lymph node tissue. These receptors all come from a female donor with breast cancer. Some clones in this sample may be carry-over from other donors' samples. CDR3s include the opening cysteine and the closing phenylalanine or tryptophan. The D gene is left open where the match is weak. Part of the rows lack a size; the others show once, few, many or a class for expanded clones.

TRBV6-1,few,NA,TRBJ2-2,TGTGCCAGCACTAACGGGCCCGTGAACACCGGGGAGCTGTTTTTT,CASTNGPVNTGELFF
TRBV20-1,many,NA,TRBJ2-1,TGCAGTGCTAGCGGGAGTTGGAATGAGCAGTTCTTC,CSASGSWNEQFF
TRBV18,many,TRBD2,TRBJ2-7,TGTGCCAGCTCACCACTAGCGGGAGTCTACGAGCAGTACTTC,CASSPLAGVYEQYF
TRBV6-2/TRBV6-3,NA,TRBD2,TRBJ2-2,TGTGCCAGCAGTTCCCGGGAGGGTGCCGGGGAGCTGTTTTTT,CASSSREGAGELFF
TRBV4-1,many,NA,TRBJ2-1,TGCGCCAGCAGCCGAGCCGGATCCTCGGGGGACAATGAGCAGTTCTTC,CASSRAGSSGDNEQFF
TRBV7-2,many,NA,TRBJ2-7,TGTGCCAGCAGCTTAGGCGGGGACTCCTACGAGCAGTACTTC,CASSLGGDSYEQYF
TRBV6-1,NA,NA,TRBJ2-5,TGTGCCAGCAGGGACAGAACGCCAACCCAGTACTTC,CASRDRTPTQYF
TRBV5-8,many,NA,TRBJ2-7,TGTGCCAGCAGCTCCGGTTACACCTACGAGCAGTACTTC,CASSSGYTYEQYF
TRBV6-2/TRBV6-3,many,NA,TRBJ2-3,TGTGCCAGCAGTTTGGACGGCCCCACAGATACGCAGTATTTT,CASSLDGPTDTQYF
TRBV6-5,few,TRBD2,TRBJ2-7,TGTGCCAGCAGTTACGGGGTAAGCGGGAGTTCCTACGAGCAGTACTTC,CASSYGVSGSSYEQYF
TRBV2,many,NA,TRBJ2-3,TGTGCCAGCTCCTACAGGTCAGATACGCAGTATTTT,CASSYRSDTQYF
TRBV5-1,few,TRBD1,TRBJ2-1,TGCGCCAGCAGCTTGGATGGGGCAGGGGGCGGCAATGAGCAGTTCTTC,CASSLDGAGGGNEQFF
TRBV18,many,NA,TRBJ2-5,TGTGCCAGCTCCGCAGATCAGGGGACCCAGTACTTC,CASSADQGTQYF
TRBV7-6,many,TRBD2,TRBJ2-7,TGTGCCAGCAGCGACCCCCCTAGCGGGAAGTCCCTGCAGTACTTC,CASSDPPSGKSLQYF
TRBV7-9,many,TRBD2,TRBJ2-7,TGTGCCAGCAGCTCGAGACTAGCGGACTCCTACGAGCAGTACTTC,CASSSRLADSYEQYF
TRBV29-1,NA,NA,TRBJ1-1,TGCAGCGTTGTTTCAATGAACACTGAAGCTTTCTTT,CSVVSMNTEAFF
TRBV6-5,NA,TRBD1,TRBJ1-5,TGTGCCAGCAGAACCACGACAGGGGGCGATCAGCCCCAGCATTTT,CASRTTTGGDQPQHF
TRBV15,many,NA,TRBJ2-3,TGTGCCACCAGCAGAGACAGCACAGATACGCAGTATTTT,CATSRDSTDTQYF
TRBV7-2,many,TRBD2,TRBJ2-7,TGTGCCACCAGTTGGACTAGCGGTGACTACGAGCAGTACTTC,CATSWTSGDYEQYF
TRBV18,many,TRBD1,TRBJ2-5,TGTGCCAGCTCACCGTTACAATCCAGGGGGGAGACCCAGTACTTC,CASSPLQSRGETQYF
TRBV21-1,few,NA,TRBJ2-7,TGTGCCAGCAGCAAAAGGTACAGATTCCATCCCTACGAGCAGTACTTC,CASSKRYRFHPYEQYF
TRBV7-9,medium-sized,TRBD1,TRBJ2-2,TGTGCCAGCAGCACTCATCTGACAGGGGGGGGTACCGGGGAGCTGTTTTTT,CASSTHLTGGGTGELFF